Here is one TCR beta chain with its context. The antigen is not known. This specimen comes from a study of beta chain features in type 1 diabetes. Points from the study as a whole: For Type 1 diabetes patients, all four CD4+ subsets carried TCRB CDR3s that were moderately but significantly shorter.

Sequenced material consisted of expressed TCRB transcripts (all of the isolated RNA was reverse transcribed). Some clones are missing from TCRdb's copy, which holds only in-frame ones; the method was immunoSEQ multiplex PCR. In the table there are roughly 150,000 clones, about 8% of which are singletons. There are 15 residues in the CDR3. From germline, CDR1 is MDHEN and CDR2 SYDVKM. The ends were cut back, 5 bases at V and 5 bases at J, with 17 bases in the middle. The origin of this receptor is a woman in her thirties or forties with type 1 diabetes. The V call is TRBV28, the J call TRBJ2-3, with D maybe TRBD2 (6 bases). Sequencing used central memory CD4+ T cells from blood. In DNA, the CDR3 is TGTGCCAGCAGTGAGGCGGGCGGGACGGGAGATACGCAGTATTTT. Encoded protein: CASSEAGGTGDTQYF.